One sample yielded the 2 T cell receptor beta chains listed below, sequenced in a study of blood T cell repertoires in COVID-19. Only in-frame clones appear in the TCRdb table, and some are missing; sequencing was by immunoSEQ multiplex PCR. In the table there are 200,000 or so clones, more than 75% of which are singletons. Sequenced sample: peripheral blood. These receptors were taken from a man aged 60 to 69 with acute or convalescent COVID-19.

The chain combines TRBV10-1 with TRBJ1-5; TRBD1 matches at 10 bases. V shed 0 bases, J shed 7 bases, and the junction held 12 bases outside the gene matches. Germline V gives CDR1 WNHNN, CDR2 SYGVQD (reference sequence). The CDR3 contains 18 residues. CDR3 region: CASSESDPGTGDRQPQHF. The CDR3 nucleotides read TGCGCCAGCAGTGAGTCAGACCCCGGGACAGGGGACAGGCAGCCCCAGCATTTT.

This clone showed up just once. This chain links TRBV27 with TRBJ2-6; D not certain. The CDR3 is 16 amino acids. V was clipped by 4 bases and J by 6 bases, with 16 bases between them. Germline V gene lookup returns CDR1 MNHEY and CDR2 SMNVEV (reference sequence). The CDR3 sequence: CASSSSGFGEANVLTF. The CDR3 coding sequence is TGTGCCAGCAGTTCCTCCGGATTCGGAGAGGCCAACGTCCTGACTTTC.